The rows below give T cell receptor beta chains drawn from one sample of a study of T-cell reconstitution after alpha-beta-depleted transplantation in children. TCRdb recomputed calls from the PCR reads with MiXCR, one row per CDR3 protein. This sample has approximately 300,000 distinct CDR3 sequences; just over 7.5% occur once, and the top ten carry 8.5% to 9.5%. Sequencing was performed on peripheral blood, taken 360 days after TCRalphabeta/CD19-depleted stem cell transplant. Source of these receptors: a female patient between 2 and 10 years old who had a stem cell transplant for Fanconi anemia, so the T cells may come from the graft donor. CDR3s include the opening cysteine and the closing phenylalanine or tryptophan. D genes are given only for firm matches. Size is stated for part of the rows, as once, few or many counts, or as a class when the clone is expanded.

J gene: TRBJ2-4
clone size: .
V gene: TRBV28
D gene: .
CDR3 protein: CAISRLAKNIQYF
CDR3 DNA: TGTGCCATCTCCCGGCTAGCCAAAAACATTCAGTACTTC

J gene: TRBJ1-2
clone size: many
V gene: TRBV28
D gene: TRBD1
CDR3 protein: CASLSGQGYGYTF
CDR3 DNA: TGTGCCAGCCTAAGTGGACAGGGGTATGGCTACACCTTC

J gene: TRBJ2-5
clone size: many
V gene: TRBV28
D gene: TRBD2
CDR3 protein: CASSPWTSGSAQETQYF
CDR3 DNA: TGTGCCAGCAGTCCTTGGACTAGCGGGAGTGCTCAAGAGACCCAGTACTTC

J gene: TRBJ2-1
clone size: many
V gene: TRBV2
D gene: .
CDR3 protein: CASKGGGGREQFF
CDR3 DNA: TGTGCCAGCAAAGGAGGAGGGGGGCGCGAGCAGTTCTTC

J gene: TRBJ2-2
clone size: .
V gene: TRBV11-2
D gene: .
CDR3 protein: CASSLRDLLTTPTGELFF
CDR3 DNA: TGTGCCAGCAGTCTCCGGGACCTACTTACTACTCCCACCGGGGAGCTGTTTTTT

J gene: TRBJ2-2
clone size: many
V gene: TRBV29-1
D gene: .
CDR3 protein: CSVDAQGSTGELFF
CDR3 DNA: TGCAGCGTTGATGCGCAGGGTAGTACCGGGGAGCTGTTTTTT

J gene: TRBJ2-1
clone size: many
V gene: TRBV20-1
D gene: TRBD2
CDR3 protein: CSCLAGLFYNEQFF
CDR3 DNA: TGCAGTTGCCTAGCGGGGCTCTTCTACAATGAGCAGTTCTTC

J gene: TRBJ2-2
clone size: many
V gene: TRBV4-3
D gene: .
CDR3 protein: CASSPTVNTGELFF
CDR3 DNA: TGCGCCAGCAGCCCGACGGTGAACACCGGGGAGCTGTTTTTT

J gene: TRBJ1-6
clone size: many
V gene: TRBV5-1
D gene: .
CDR3 protein: CASSLGIDSPLHF
CDR3 DNA: TGCGCCAGCAGCTTGGGCATCGATTCACCCCTCCACTTT

J gene: TRBJ2-7
clone size: .
V gene: TRBV4-3
D gene: TRBD2
CDR3 protein: CASSQAHTGTSGPYEQYF
CDR3 DNA: TGCGCCAGCAGCCAGGCCCATACCGGGACTAGCGGCCCCTACGAGCAGTACTTC

J gene: TRBJ1-4
clone size: many
V gene: TRBV28
D gene: .
CDR3 protein: CASTPRGAPEVGLFF
CDR3 DNA: TGTGCCAGCACCCCAAGGGGGGCCCCGGAAGTTGGACTGTTTTTT

J gene: TRBJ2-1
clone size: many
V gene: TRBV5-1
D gene: .
CDR3 protein: CASSNGDTYNEQFF
CDR3 DNA: TGCGCCAGCAGCAATGGGGACACTTACAATGAGCAGTTCTTC

J gene: TRBJ1-5
clone size: few
V gene: TRBV10-3
D gene: .
CDR3 protein: CAISETVNQPQHF
CDR3 DNA: TGTGCCATCAGTGAGACAGTTAATCAGCCCCAGCATTTT

J gene: TRBJ1-2
clone size: many
V gene: TRBV7-2
D gene: .
CDR3 protein: CASSLSPDYNYGYTF
CDR3 DNA: TGTGCCAGCAGCTTGTCTCCGGATTATAACTATGGCTACACCTTC

J gene: TRBJ1-2
clone size: few
V gene: TRBV12-3/TRBV12-4
D gene: .
CDR3 protein: CASSSAAGNYGYTF
CDR3 DNA: TGTGCCAGCAGTTCCGCGGCCGGGAACTATGGCTACACCTTC

J gene: TRBJ1-5
clone size: many
V gene: TRBV28
D gene: .
CDR3 protein: CASSPTYQPQHF
CDR3 DNA: TGTGCCAGCAGTCCCACCTATCAGCCCCAGCATTTT

J gene: TRBJ2-3
clone size: .
V gene: TRBV20-1
D gene: .
CDR3 protein: CSAFLRGWSTDTQYF
CDR3 DNA: TGCAGTGCTTTTCTCCGGGGTTGGAGCACAGATACGCAGTATTTT

J gene: TRBJ2-3
clone size: many
V gene: TRBV5-1
D gene: .
CDR3 protein: CASSLLQGGSTDTQYF
CDR3 DNA: TGCGCCAGCAGCTTGCTACAGGGAGGGAGCACAGATACGCAGTATTTT

J gene: TRBJ1-1
clone size: many
V gene: TRBV15
D gene: .
CDR3 protein: CATSRDIREVVAFF
CDR3 DNA: TGTGCCACCAGCAGAGATATTAGGGAGGTTGTAGCTTTCTTT

J gene: TRBJ1-5
clone size: .
V gene: TRBV20-1
D gene: .
CDR3 protein: CSAGRALQGREEPQHF
CDR3 DNA: TGCAGTGCTGGGCGGGCCCTACAGGGCAGGGAAGAGCCCCAGCATTTT

J gene: TRBJ2-3
clone size: many
V gene: TRBV18
D gene: TRBD2
CDR3 protein: CASSPRGGTDTQYF
CDR3 DNA: TGTGCCAGCAGCCCCCGCGGGGGGACAGATACGCAGTATTTT

J gene: TRBJ2-3
clone size: many
V gene: TRBV2
D gene: .
CDR3 protein: CASRERADTQYF
CDR3 DNA: TGTGCCAGCAGGGAGAGGGCAGATACGCAGTATTTT

J gene: TRBJ1-1
clone size: many
V gene: TRBV7-2
D gene: .
CDR3 protein: CASSLDRNTEAFF
CDR3 DNA: TGCGCCAGCAGCTTGGACAGGAACACTGAAGCTTTCTTT

J gene: TRBJ2-2
clone size: many
V gene: TRBV25-1
D gene: .
CDR3 protein: CASRLGGQGGELFF
CDR3 DNA: TGTGCCAGCAGACTTGGGGGGCAGGGCGGGGAGCTGTTTTTT

J gene: TRBJ2-3
clone size: .
V gene: TRBV28
D gene: TRBD2
CDR3 protein: CASRYSGGDLSDTQYF
CDR3 DNA: TGTGCCAGCAGATATAGCGGGGGGGATCTCTCAGATACGCAGTATTTT

J gene: TRBJ2-7
clone size: .
V gene: TRBV7-9
D gene: .
CDR3 protein: CASSPPAAYEQYF
CDR3 DNA: TGTGCCAGCAGCCCTCCGGCGGCCTACGAGCAGTACTTC

J gene: TRBJ2-1
clone size: many
V gene: TRBV6-2/TRBV6-3
D gene: TRBD2
CDR3 protein: CASSKGLASYEQFF
CDR3 DNA: TGTGCCAGCAGTAAAGGACTAGCGTCGTATGAGCAGTTCTTC

J gene: TRBJ1-5
clone size: .
V gene: TRBV28
D gene: .
CDR3 protein: CASSGNGPQHF
CDR3 DNA: TGTGCCAGCAGTGGGAACGGGCCCCAGCATTTT

J gene: TRBJ1-2
clone size: many
V gene: TRBV5-1
D gene: .
CDR3 protein: CASSGTTGTYGYTF
CDR3 DNA: TGCGCCAGCAGCGGGACAACAGGGACCTATGGCTACACCTTC

J gene: TRBJ1-2
clone size: few
V gene: TRBV11-2
D gene: .
CDR3 protein: CASSLGWDTPRGYTF
CDR3 DNA: TGTGCCAGCAGCTTAGGCTGGGACACCCCTCGAGGCTACACCTTC

J gene: TRBJ2-2
clone size: .
V gene: TRBV9
D gene: TRBD2
CDR3 protein: CASSAGGLAGAGELFF
CDR3 DNA: TGTGCCAGCAGCGCGGGGGGACTAGCGGGAGCCGGGGAGCTGTTTTTT

J gene: TRBJ1-1
clone size: .
V gene: TRBV28
D gene: TRBD1
CDR3 protein: CASSLIQQGVFF
CDR3 DNA: TGTGCCAGCAGTTTGATTCAGCAGGGGGTTTTCTTT

J gene: TRBJ2-5
clone size: few
V gene: TRBV7-2
D gene: .
CDR3 protein: CASSWGGHTQRETQYF
CDR3 DNA: TGTGCCAGCAGCTGGGGGGGACATACCCAACGAGAGACCCAGTACTTC

J gene: TRBJ2-3
clone size: .
V gene: TRBV7-6
D gene: TRBD2
CDR3 protein: CASSLLAGAATLSTDTQYF
CDR3 DNA: TGTGCCAGCAGCTTACTAGCGGGGGCTGCTACCCTCTCCACAGATACGCAGTATTTT

J gene: TRBJ1-2
clone size: .
V gene: TRBV15
D gene: .
CDR3 protein: CATSRDRLVYTF
CDR3 DNA: TGTGCCACCAGCAGAGATAGGCTGGTCTACACCTTC

J gene: TRBJ2-5
clone size: .
V gene: TRBV7-2
D gene: TRBD2
CDR3 protein: CASSLSSGGGRKTQYF
CDR3 DNA: TGTGCCAGCAGCTTATCGAGCGGGGGGGGCCGTAAGACCCAGTACTTC

J gene: TRBJ2-3
clone size: many
V gene: TRBV27
D gene: TRBD1
CDR3 protein: CASSPQTGFDTQYF
CDR3 DNA: TGTGCCAGCAGTCCCCAGACAGGGTTTGATACGCAGTATTTT

J gene: TRBJ1-1
clone size: many
V gene: TRBV12-3/TRBV12-4
D gene: .
CDR3 protein: CASSPSLNTEAFF
CDR3 DNA: TGTGCCAGCAGCCCGTCCCTGAACACTGAAGCTTTCTTT

J gene: TRBJ1-5
clone size: few
V gene: TRBV27
D gene: TRBD1
CDR3 protein: CASRLQGTHQPQHF
CDR3 DNA: TGTGCCAGCAGATTACAGGGGACCCATCAGCCCCAGCATTTT

J gene: TRBJ1-2
clone size: .
V gene: TRBV18
D gene: .
CDR3 protein: CASSPFDQRMGYTF
CDR3 DNA: TGTGCCAGCTCACCATTCGACCAGCGGATGGGCTACACCTTC

J gene: TRBJ1-3
clone size: .
V gene: TRBV5-5
D gene: .
CDR3 protein: CASSSRGSLNTIYF
CDR3 DNA: TGTGCCAGCAGCTCGCGGGGGTCCCTAAACACCATATATTTT

J gene: TRBJ2-1
clone size: many
V gene: TRBV12-3/TRBV12-4
D gene: TRBD1
CDR3 protein: CASSLKQGGLEQFF
CDR3 DNA: TGTGCCAGCAGTTTAAAACAGGGGGGACTGGAGCAGTTCTTC